This T cell receptor (beta chain) was sequenced for a study of T cell changes during pregnancy in multiple sclerosis. Germline loops: CDR1 MNHEY, CDR2 SMNVEV (reference sequence). Trimming cost V 2 bases and J 5 bases; bases outside gene matches: 10. The CDR3 is 16 residues long. Data came from immunoSEQ multiplex PCR; TCRdb stores just in-frame clones and leaves some out. The top ten hold about 0.8% of the sample, which has tens of thousands of clones, around 94% seen once. This chain uses TRBV27 with TRBJ2-5; 8 bases align to TRBD1. The receptor's source is a female donor with multiple sclerosis, enrolled in a pregnancy study. Sequenced here: peripheral blood, sampled in the third trimester of pregnancy. Here the CDR3 reads CASSLQGARGAETQYF. The CDR3 DNA follows: TGTGCCAGCAGTTTACAGGGGGCCAGGGGTGCGGAGACCCAGTACTTC.